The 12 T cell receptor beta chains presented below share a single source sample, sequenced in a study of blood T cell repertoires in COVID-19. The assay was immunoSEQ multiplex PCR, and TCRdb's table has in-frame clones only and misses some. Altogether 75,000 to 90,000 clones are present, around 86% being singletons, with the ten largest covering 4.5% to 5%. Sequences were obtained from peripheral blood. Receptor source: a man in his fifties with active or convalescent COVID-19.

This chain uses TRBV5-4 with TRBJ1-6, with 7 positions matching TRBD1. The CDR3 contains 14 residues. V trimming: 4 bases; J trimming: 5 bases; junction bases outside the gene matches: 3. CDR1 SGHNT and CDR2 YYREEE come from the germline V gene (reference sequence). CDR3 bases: TGTGCCAGCAGCCAGACAGGGAATAATTCACCCCTCCACTTT. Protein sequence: CASSQTGNNSPLHF.

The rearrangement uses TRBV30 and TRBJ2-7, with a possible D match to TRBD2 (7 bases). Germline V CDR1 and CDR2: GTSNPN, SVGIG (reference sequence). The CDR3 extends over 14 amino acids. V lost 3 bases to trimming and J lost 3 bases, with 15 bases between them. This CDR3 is CAWSAQGGGYEQYF. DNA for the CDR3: TGTGCCTGGAGCGCTCAGGGAGGGGGCTACGAGCAGTACTTC.

Here the CDR3 DNA reads TGTGCCAGCAGTGCCCCGACAGGGATCGGCGGGTCACCCCTCCACTTT. Translation: CASSAPTGIGGSPLHF. The J gene is TRBJ1-6, the V gene TRBV28; TRBD1 aligns across 7 bases. V shed 5 bases and J 10 bases; nucleotides not matched to a gene: 14. The germline V gene has CDR1 MDHEN and CDR2 SYDVKM. This CDR3 has 16 amino acids.

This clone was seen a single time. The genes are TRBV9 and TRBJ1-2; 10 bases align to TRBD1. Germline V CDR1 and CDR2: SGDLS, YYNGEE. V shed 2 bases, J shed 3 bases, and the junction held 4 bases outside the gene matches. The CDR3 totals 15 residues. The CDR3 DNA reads TGTGCCAGCAGCGTCCGGGACAGGGGTGACTATGGCTACACCTTC. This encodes CASSVRDRGDYGYTF.

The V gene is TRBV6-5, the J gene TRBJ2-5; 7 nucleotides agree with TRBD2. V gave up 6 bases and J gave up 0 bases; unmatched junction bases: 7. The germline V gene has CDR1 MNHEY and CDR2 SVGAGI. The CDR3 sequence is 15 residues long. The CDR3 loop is CASSHTLADQETQYF. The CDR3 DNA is TGTGCCAGCAGCCACACTCTAGCGGACCAAGAGACCCAGTACTTC.

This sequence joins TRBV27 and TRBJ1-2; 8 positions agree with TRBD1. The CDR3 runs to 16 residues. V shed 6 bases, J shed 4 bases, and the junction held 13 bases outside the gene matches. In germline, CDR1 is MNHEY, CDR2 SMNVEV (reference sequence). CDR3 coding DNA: TGTGCCAGCAGCCCAGCCGGGACAGGAGGGATCTATGGCTACACCTTC. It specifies CASSPAGTGGIYGYTF.

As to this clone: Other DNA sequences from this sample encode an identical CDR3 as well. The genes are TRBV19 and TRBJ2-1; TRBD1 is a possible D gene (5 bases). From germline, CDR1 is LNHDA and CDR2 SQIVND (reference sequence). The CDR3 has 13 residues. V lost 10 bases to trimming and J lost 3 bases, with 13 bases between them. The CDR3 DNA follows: TGTGCCAATCAACAGGTCCGCTACAATGAGCAGTTCTTC. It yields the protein CANQQVRYNEQFF.

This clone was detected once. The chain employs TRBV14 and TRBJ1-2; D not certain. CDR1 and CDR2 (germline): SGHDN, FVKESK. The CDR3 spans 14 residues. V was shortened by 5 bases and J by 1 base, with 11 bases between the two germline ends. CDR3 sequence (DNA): TGTGCCAGCAGCAGAACAGTTTTTAACTATGGCTACACCTTC. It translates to CASSRTVFNYGYTF. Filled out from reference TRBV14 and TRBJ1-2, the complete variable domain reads EAGVTQFPSHSVIEKGQTVTLRCDPISGHDNLYWYRRVMGKEIKFLLHFVKESKQDESGMPNNRFLAERTGGTYSTLKVQPAELEDSGVYFCASSRTVFNYGYTFGSGTRLTVV.

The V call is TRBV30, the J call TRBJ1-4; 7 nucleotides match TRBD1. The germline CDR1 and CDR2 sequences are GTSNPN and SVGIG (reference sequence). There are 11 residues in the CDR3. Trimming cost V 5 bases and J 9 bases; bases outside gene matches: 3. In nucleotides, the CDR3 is TGTGCCTGGGGACAGGAAAAAAAACTGTTTTTT. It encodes CAWGQEKKLFF.

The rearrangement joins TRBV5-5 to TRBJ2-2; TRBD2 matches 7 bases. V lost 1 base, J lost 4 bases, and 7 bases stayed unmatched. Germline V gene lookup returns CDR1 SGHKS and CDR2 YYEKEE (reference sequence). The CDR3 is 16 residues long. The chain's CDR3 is CASSLLGGGVTGELFF. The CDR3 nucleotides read TGTGCCAGCAGCTTGCTTGGCGGGGGTGTCACCGGGGAGCTGTTTTTT.

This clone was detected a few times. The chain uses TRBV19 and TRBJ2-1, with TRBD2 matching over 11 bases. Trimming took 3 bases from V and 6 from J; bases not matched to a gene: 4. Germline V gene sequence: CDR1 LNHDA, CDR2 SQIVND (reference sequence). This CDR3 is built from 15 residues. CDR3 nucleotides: TGTGCCAGTAGTATTAGCGGGGGGGCCTTCAATGAGCAGTTCTTC. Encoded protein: CASSISGGAFNEQFF.

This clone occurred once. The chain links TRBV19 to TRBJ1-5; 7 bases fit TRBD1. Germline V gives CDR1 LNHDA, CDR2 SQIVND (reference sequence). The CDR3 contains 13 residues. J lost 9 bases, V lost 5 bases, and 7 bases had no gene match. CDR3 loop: CASSDRALSPQHF. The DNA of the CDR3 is TGTGCCAGTAGTGACAGGGCCTTATCGCCCCAGCATTTT. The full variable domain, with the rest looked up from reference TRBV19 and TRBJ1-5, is DGGITQSPKYLFRKEGQNVTLSCEQNLNHDAMYWYRQDPGQGLRLIYYSQIVNDFQKGDIAEGYSVSREKKESFPLTVTSAQKNPTAFYLCASSDRALSPQHFGDGTRLSIL.